The clone carrying this T cell receptor (beta chain) has only a few counts. The entry originates in a study of T cells in Graves' hyperthyroidism and ophthalmopathy. Germline V gene sequence: CDR1 KGHDR, CDR2 SFDVKD. The CDR3 spans 15 residues. V dropped 4 bases and J dropped 0 bases, with 6 bases sitting between them. The study left out patients who had uncontrolled infection, other autoimmune disease, pregnancy or lactation. Amplified TCR beta CDR3 regions derived from RNA transcripts. The study used the HTBI primer set for a first-round RT-PCR of the TCR CDR3. TCRdb re-analysed the multiplex PCR reads in MiXCR, keeping a single row per CDR3 protein. The table lists over 300,000 distinct CDR3 sequences, roughly 13% of them singletons, with more than 9.5% in the top ten.

The V gene is TRBV24-1, the J gene TRBJ2-6, with no clear D. The sequence came from a woman aged 55-69 years with Graves' hyperthyroidism. Sample: blood. CDR3 sequence: CATSDPTSGANVLTF. CDR3 DNA sequence: TGTGCCACCAGTGACCCAACCTCTGGGGCCAACGTCCTGACTTTC.